These T cell receptor beta chains were read from a single sample in a study of blood T cell repertoires in COVID-19. Profiling relied on immunoSEQ multiplex PCR, and the TCRdb table lists in-frame clones only, not all of them. The sample records approximately 290,000 clones, roughly nine tenths being singletons. The sequenced sample consisted of peripheral blood. The receptors here all came from a woman aged 30 to 39 with COVID-19, enrolled during active disease. CDR3s include the opening cysteine and the closing phenylalanine or tryptophan. The order of the fields is V gene, D gene, clone size, J gene, CDR3 protein, CDR3 DNA. A D gene is named only where the DNA matches it firmly. Only some rows state a clone size, as once, few, many or a class for expanded clones.

V gene: TRBV21-1
D gene: -
clone size: -
J gene: TRBJ1-5
CDR3 protein: CASPGGYSNQPQHF
CDR3 DNA: TGTGCCAGCCCAGGGGGTTATAGCAATCAGCCCCAGCATTTT

V gene: TRBV2
D gene: TRBD1
clone size: -
J gene: TRBJ2-1
CDR3 protein: CASTSRQGLRGEQFF
CDR3 DNA: TGTGCCAGCACCTCTCGACAGGGTCTGAGGGGTGAGCAGTTCTTC

V gene: TRBV6-6
D gene: -
clone size: -
J gene: TRBJ1-1
CDR3 protein: CASSLQGEAFF
CDR3 DNA: TGTGCCAGCAGCCTACAGGGAGAAGCTTTCTTT

V gene: TRBV5-1
D gene: TRBD1
clone size: -
J gene: TRBJ2-1
CDR3 protein: CASSWTGGRYEQFF
CDR3 DNA: TGCGCCAGCAGCTGGACAGGGGGTAGGTATGAGCAGTTCTTC

V gene: TRBV4-2
D gene: TRBD1
clone size: -
J gene: TRBJ1-5
CDR3 protein: CASSLGTGGSNQPQHF
CDR3 DNA: TGTGCCAGCAGCCTCGGGACAGGGGGCTCCAATCAGCCCCAGCATTTT

V gene: TRBV12-3/TRBV12-4
D gene: -
clone size: -
J gene: TRBJ2-5
CDR3 protein: CASSLSPETQYF
CDR3 DNA: TGTGCCAGCAGCCTCTCCCCAGAGACCCAGTACTTC

V gene: TRBV27
D gene: TRBD1
clone size: -
J gene: TRBJ1-5
CDR3 protein: CASSLGRGSQPQHF
CDR3 DNA: TGTGCCAGCAGTTTAGGCAGGGGGTCTCAGCCCCAGCATTTT

V gene: TRBV6-5
D gene: -
clone size: -
J gene: TRBJ2-7
CDR3 protein: CASRRKDRSYEQYF
CDR3 DNA: TGTGCCAGCAGGAGAAAAGACAGATCCTACGAGCAGTACTTC

V gene: TRBV19
D gene: TRBD1
clone size: once
J gene: TRBJ1-1
CDR3 protein: CATLPGTGGAVAEAFF
CDR3 DNA: TGTGCCACCCTACCCGGGACAGGGGGCGCGGTGGCTGAAGCTTTCTTT

V gene: TRBV11-2
D gene: -
clone size: few
J gene: TRBJ2-7
CDR3 protein: CASSLVPLEGQYF
CDR3 DNA: TGTGCCAGCAGCTTAGTCCCGTTAGAGGGGCAGTACTTC

V gene: TRBV12-3/TRBV12-4
D gene: -
clone size: -
J gene: TRBJ1-2
CDR3 protein: CASSLVTDGYTF
CDR3 DNA: TGTGCCAGCAGTTTAGTAACGGATGGCTACACCTTC

V gene: TRBV7-9
D gene: -
clone size: -
J gene: TRBJ2-7
CDR3 protein: CASSFAGAPSYEQYF
CDR3 DNA: TGTGCCAGCAGCTTCGCAGGGGCTCCCTCCTACGAGCAGTACTTC

V gene: TRBV28
D gene: TRBD1
clone size: -
J gene: TRBJ1-5
CDR3 protein: CASSFQPRTGRGQPQHF
CDR3 DNA: TGTGCCAGCAGTTTCCAACCTCGGACAGGGAGGGGTCAGCCCCAGCATTTT

V gene: TRBV29-1
D gene: -
clone size: few
J gene: TRBJ1-1
CDR3 protein: CSVEGAYITEAFF
CDR3 DNA: TGCAGCGTTGAGGGAGCGTATATCACTGAAGCTTTCTTT

V gene: TRBV6-6
D gene: -
clone size: -
J gene: TRBJ1-1
CDR3 protein: CASKEDTNTEAFF
CDR3 DNA: TGTGCCAGCAAGGAGGATACGAACACTGAAGCTTTCTTT

V gene: TRBV12-3/TRBV12-4
D gene: TRBD2
clone size: once
J gene: TRBJ2-1
CDR3 protein: CASTRLAWEQFF
CDR3 DNA: TGTGCCAGCACCCGACTAGCCTGGGAGCAGTTCTTC

V gene: TRBV6-1
D gene: TRBD2
clone size: -
J gene: TRBJ2-3
CDR3 protein: CASSVTSGGGWDTQYF
CDR3 DNA: TGTGCCAGCAGTGTGACTAGCGGGGGGGGATGGGATACGCAGTATTTT

V gene: TRBV5-4
D gene: -
clone size: -
J gene: TRBJ2-1
CDR3 protein: CASSSQLSDEQFF
CDR3 DNA: TGTGCCAGCAGCTCCCAACTTAGCGATGAGCAGTTCTTC

V gene: TRBV27
D gene: TRBD1
clone size: -
J gene: TRBJ1-2
CDR3 protein: CASSGQGRGYTF
CDR3 DNA: TGTGCCAGCAGCGGACAGGGGAGAGGCTACACCTTC

V gene: TRBV6-5
D gene: -
clone size: -
J gene: TRBJ2-1
CDR3 protein: CASSYTGYNEQFF
CDR3 DNA: TGTGCCAGCAGCTACACAGGTTACAATGAGCAGTTCTTC

V gene: TRBV11-2
D gene: -
clone size: -
J gene: TRBJ1-2
CDR3 protein: CASSLNAGDGYTF
CDR3 DNA: TGTGCCAGCAGCTTAAACGCAGGGGACGGCTACACCTTC

V gene: TRBV6-5
D gene: -
clone size: once
J gene: TRBJ2-1
CDR3 protein: CASSPGGNEQFF
CDR3 DNA: TGTGCCAGCAGCCCCGGCGGCAATGAGCAGTTCTTC

V gene: TRBV9
D gene: -
clone size: -
J gene: TRBJ2-1
CDR3 protein: CASSVADERGEQFF
CDR3 DNA: TGTGCCAGCAGCGTAGCCGACGAGAGAGGGGAGCAGTTCTTC

V gene: TRBV30
D gene: TRBD1
clone size: -
J gene: TRBJ1-6
CDR3 protein: CAWNRGLFSGNSPLHF
CDR3 DNA: TGTGCCTGGAACAGGGGGCTTTTTTCGGGGAATTCACCCCTCCACTTT

V gene: TRBV29-1
D gene: TRBD2
clone size: -
J gene: TRBJ2-3
CDR3 protein: CSVGSGVWTDTQYF
CDR3 DNA: TGCAGCGTAGGTAGCGGGGTATGGACAGATACGCAGTATTTT

V gene: TRBV3-1/TRBV3-2
D gene: TRBD2
clone size: few
J gene: TRBJ2-1
CDR3 protein: CASSRSGGTRYNEQFF
CDR3 DNA: TGTGCCAGCAGCCGTTCCGGGGGGACGAGATACAATGAGCAGTTCTTC

V gene: TRBV6-5
D gene: -
clone size: -
J gene: TRBJ1-1
CDR3 protein: CASSYSRANTEAFF
CDR3 DNA: TGTGCCAGCAGTTACTCGCGGGCCAACACTGAAGCTTTCTTT

V gene: TRBV3-1/TRBV3-2
D gene: TRBD2
clone size: -
J gene: TRBJ2-1
CDR3 protein: CASSHPRGGPYNEQFF
CDR3 DNA: TGTGCCAGCAGCCACCCTCGCGGGGGGCCTTACAATGAGCAGTTCTTC

V gene: TRBV6-2/TRBV6-3
D gene: -
clone size: -
J gene: TRBJ1-1
CDR3 protein: CASSYTGAGAEAFF
CDR3 DNA: TGTGCCAGCAGTTATACAGGCGCAGGAGCTGAAGCTTTCTTT

V gene: TRBV20-1
D gene: -
clone size: -
J gene: TRBJ1-1
CDR3 protein: CSVLVYTEAFF
CDR3 DNA: TGCAGTGTGTTAGTGTACACTGAAGCTTTCTTT

V gene: TRBV7-9
D gene: TRBD1
clone size: -
J gene: TRBJ2-7
CDR3 protein: CASSLGGQVSYEQYF
CDR3 DNA: TGTGCCAGCAGCTTAGGGGGACAGGTTTCCTACGAGCAGTACTTC

V gene: TRBV27
D gene: TRBD2
clone size: -
J gene: TRBJ2-1
CDR3 protein: CAKGRERSSYNEQFF
CDR3 DNA: TGTGCCAAGGGGCGGGAGCGAAGCTCCTACAATGAGCAGTTCTTC

V gene: TRBV12-3/TRBV12-4
D gene: TRBD1
clone size: -
J gene: TRBJ1-2
CDR3 protein: CASSQGTAYGYTF
CDR3 DNA: TGTGCCAGCAGTCAAGGGACAGCCTATGGCTACACCTTC

V gene: TRBV6-5
D gene: -
clone size: once
J gene: TRBJ1-5
CDR3 protein: CASSYSVSGNQPQHF
CDR3 DNA: TGTGCCAGCAGTTACTCAGTCTCCGGGAATCAGCCCCAGCATTTT

V gene: TRBV6-5
D gene: TRBD1
clone size: -
J gene: TRBJ1-2
CDR3 protein: CASREGQRPSYGYTF
CDR3 DNA: TGTGCCAGCAGGGAGGGACAGAGACCTTCCTATGGCTACACCTTC

V gene: TRBV4-1
D gene: TRBD1
clone size: -
J gene: TRBJ1-2
CDR3 protein: CASSQPGGGYGYTF
CDR3 DNA: TGCGCCAGCAGCCAACCAGGGGGCGGCTATGGCTACACCTTC

V gene: TRBV18
D gene: TRBD1
clone size: -
J gene: TRBJ2-1
CDR3 protein: CASSTTSGTGGHEQFF
CDR3 DNA: TGTGCCAGCTCTACCACATCCGGGACAGGGGGTCATGAGCAGTTCTTC

V gene: TRBV29-1
D gene: -
clone size: -
J gene: TRBJ1-1
CDR3 protein: CSVCRILVPEAFF
CDR3 DNA: TGCAGCGTTTGCCGGATACTAGTCCCTGAAGCTTTCTTT

V gene: TRBV27
D gene: TRBD1
clone size: -
J gene: TRBJ1-5
CDR3 protein: CASSSQGLSNQPQHF
CDR3 DNA: TGTGCCAGCAGTTCACAGGGGTTGAGCAATCAGCCCCAGCATTTT

V gene: TRBV25-1
D gene: -
clone size: -
J gene: TRBJ1-1
CDR3 protein: CASSATGGNTEAFF
CDR3 DNA: TGTGCCAGCAGTGCCACGGGGGGGAACACTGAAGCTTTCTTT

V gene: TRBV5-1
D gene: TRBD1
clone size: once
J gene: TRBJ1-4
CDR3 protein: CASSQQGAINEKLFF
CDR3 DNA: TGCGCCAGCAGCCAACAGGGGGCCATTAATGAAAAACTGTTTTTT

V gene: TRBV5-6
D gene: -
clone size: -
J gene: TRBJ2-7
CDR3 protein: CASSSDISAAYEQYF
CDR3 DNA: TGTGCCAGCAGCTCCGACATCTCGGCAGCCTACGAGCAGTACTTC

V gene: TRBV2
D gene: -
clone size: -
J gene: TRBJ2-5
CDR3 protein: CASSEAQGAGETQYF
CDR3 DNA: TGTGCCAGCAGTGAAGCGCAAGGGGCAGGGGAGACCCAGTACTTC

V gene: TRBV6-1
D gene: TRBD1
clone size: -
J gene: TRBJ2-5
CDR3 protein: CASSEGTGVGQETQYF
CDR3 DNA: TGTGCCAGCAGTGAAGGGACAGGGGTAGGGCAAGAGACCCAGTACTTC

V gene: TRBV18
D gene: -
clone size: -
J gene: TRBJ2-7
CDR3 protein: CASSATGTYEQYF
CDR3 DNA: TGTGCCAGCTCAGCTACAGGGACCTACGAGCAGTACTTC

V gene: TRBV25-1
D gene: -
clone size: -
J gene: TRBJ1-2
CDR3 protein: CASSPRLGGAHYGYTF
CDR3 DNA: TGTGCCAGCAGCCCCCGCCTGGGGGGGGCGCACTATGGCTACACCTTC

V gene: TRBV7-9
D gene: -
clone size: -
J gene: TRBJ1-5
CDR3 protein: CASSLGRGNQPQHF
CDR3 DNA: TGTGCCAGCAGCTTGGGCAGGGGAAATCAGCCCCAGCATTTT

V gene: TRBV7-8
D gene: -
clone size: once
J gene: TRBJ2-3
CDR3 protein: CASSPSEGINTDTQYF
CDR3 DNA: TGTGCCAGCAGCCCGTCCGAGGGAATAAACACAGATACGCAGTATTTT

V gene: TRBV19
D gene: TRBD1
clone size: -
J gene: TRBJ1-5
CDR3 protein: CASSIDRTGAMQPQHF
CDR3 DNA: TGTGCCAGTAGTATAGACAGGACAGGGGCTATGCAGCCCCAGCATTTT

V gene: TRBV27
D gene: -
clone size: -
J gene: TRBJ1-6
CDR3 protein: CASGLSSYNSPLHF
CDR3 DNA: TGTGCCAGCGGTTTGAGCTCCTATAATTCACCCCTCCACTTT

V gene: TRBV5-5
D gene: -
clone size: -
J gene: TRBJ1-6
CDR3 protein: CASSLGGSAYNSPLHF
CDR3 DNA: TGTGCCAGCAGCCTAGGGGGATCGGCCTATAATTCACCCCTCCACTTT

V gene: TRBV3-1/TRBV3-2
D gene: TRBD1
clone size: -
J gene: TRBJ1-4
CDR3 protein: CASSQEIRQGLYGPNEKLFF
CDR3 DNA: TGTGCCAGCAGCCAAGAAATAAGACAGGGTCTCTATGGACCTAATGAAAAACTGTTTTTT

V gene: TRBV2
D gene: -
clone size: -
J gene: TRBJ2-1
CDR3 protein: CASSEGGLYNEQFF
CDR3 DNA: TGTGCCAGCAGTGAGGGGGGGCTATACAATGAGCAGTTCTTC

V gene: TRBV3-1/TRBV3-2
D gene: -
clone size: few
J gene: TRBJ2-7
CDR3 protein: CASSQGLVSYEQYF
CDR3 DNA: TGTGCCAGCAGCCAAGGACTAGTTTCCTACGAGCAGTACTTC